A single sample is the source of the 8 T cell receptor beta chains below, sequenced in a study of regulatory T cells in long-lasting Graves disease. Time point denoted: newly diagnosed GD, antithyroid drugs for less than 3 months. RNA extracted from PBMCs served as the sequencing template. Construction of TCR beta libraries relied on iRepertoire HTBI primers and on Arm-PCR targeting CDR3 regions. One entry per CDR3 protein results from TCRdb running MiXCR on the multiplex PCR reads. The sample has some 460,000 distinct CDR3 sequences, 15% to 20% seen once. These data were also filed under a second study, of T cells in Graves' hyperthyroidism and ophthalmopathy.

The sample here was peripheral blood mononuclear cells (PBMCs), taken at new diagnosis, from a patient treated with antithyroid drugs. All receptors derive from a man between 35 and 55 years old with Graves disease.

This clonotype was found many times. The chain uses TRBV27 and TRBJ2-3; 12 positions match TRBD2. The CDR3 spans 16 residues. The germline CDR1 and CDR2 sequences are MNHEY and SMNVEV (reference sequence). J lost 1 base, V lost 3 bases, and 2 bases had no gene match. The CDR3 nucleotides are TGTGCCAGCAGTTTCCTAGCGGGGGGGGGCACAGATACGCAGTATTTT. Its translation is CASSFLAGGGTDTQYF.

Points on this clonotype: A much larger clone lies one base from this, so it may be a read error. V is TRBV7-2 and J is TRBJ1-1, with D possibly matching TRBD1 (6 bases). The germline V gene has CDR1 SGHTA and CDR2 FQGNSA. CDR3 length: 14 residues. The DNA of the CDR3 is TGTGTCAGCAGCGTGGACAGCCAGTTTGGTGAAGCTTTCTTT. This encodes CVSSVDSQFGEAFF.

This clonotype was observed at least ten times. The chain joins TRBV7-9 to TRBJ2-3, with a possible D match to TRBD2 (6 bases). CDR1 and CDR2 from the germline V gene are SEHNR and FQNEAQ (reference sequence). Trimming removed 5 bases from V and 2 bases from J, with 17 bases in between. The CDR3 spans 16 residues. In nucleotides, the CDR3 is TGTGCCAGCAGCCTCGGGGGACGGGGAAACACAGATACGCAGTATTTT. It is translated as CASSLGGRGNTDTQYF.

This clonotype was counted many times. V usage is TRBV5-1 and J usage is TRBJ2-7, with 7 bases fitting TRBD1. The CDR3 totals 16 residues. J was trimmed by 5 bases and V by 6 bases; bases with no gene match: 17. Germline loops: CDR1 SGHRS, CDR2 YFSETQ. CDR3 residues: CASNPGLEGATHEQYF. The CDR3 DNA reads as TGCGCCAGCAACCCCGGATTAGAGGGGGCGACCCACGAGCAGTACTTC.

The rearrangement links TRBV7-2 to TRBJ2-5; 9 bases are shared with TRBD1. J was trimmed by 5 bases and V by 4 bases; bases with no gene match: 5. CDR3 length: 14 residues. CDR1 and CDR2 from the germline V gene are SGHTA and FQGNSA. The CDR3 spells CASSSGQGYETQYF. For the CDR3, the DNA is TGTGCCAGCAGCTCGGGACAGGGATACGAGACCCAGTACTTC.

This clonotype was counted ten times or more. V usage is TRBV5-1 and J usage is TRBJ1-1; no reliable D call. This CDR3 contains 14 residues. Per the germline V gene, CDR1 is SGHRS and CDR2 is YFSETQ. Trimming pared 2 bases from V and 5 bases from J, leaving 13 bases between. In nucleotides, the CDR3 is TGCGCCAGCAGCTTCGTGACCCCGGCAACTGAAGCTTTCTTT. Translating it yields CASSFVTPATEAFF.

This clonotype was seen repeatedly, ten times or more. As DNA, the CDR3 is TGTGCCAGCAGTTTACGACTAGCGGGATTGGCCAAAAACATTCAGTACTTC. It translates to CASSLRLAGLAKNIQYF. The chain has TRBV12-3 or TRBV12-4 and TRBJ2-4, with TRBD2 identical over 11 bases. The V segment lost 2 bases and the J segment 1 base; nucleotides outside the gene matches: 4. The CDR3 consists of 17 residues.

A single count supports this clonotype. V is TRBV20-1 and J is TRBJ2-4; 10 positions agree with TRBD2. The CDR3 spans 13 residues. CDR1 is DFQATT, CDR2 SNEGSKA, per germline (reference sequence). The J segment lost 4 bases and the V segment lost 5 bases, leaving 2 bases of the junction unmatched. CDR3 bases: TGCAGTGCTCCTAGCGGGGGAAAAAACATTCAGTACTTC. Its translation: CSAPSGGKNIQYF.